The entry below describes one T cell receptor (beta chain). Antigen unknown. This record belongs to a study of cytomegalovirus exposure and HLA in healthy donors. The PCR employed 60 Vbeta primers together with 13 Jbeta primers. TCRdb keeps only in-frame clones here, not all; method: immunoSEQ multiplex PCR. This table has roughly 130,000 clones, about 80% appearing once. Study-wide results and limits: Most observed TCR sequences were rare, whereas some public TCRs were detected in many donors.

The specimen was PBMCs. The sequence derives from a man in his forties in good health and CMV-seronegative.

The CDR3 sequence: CASSRRTGRTGELFF. In nucleotides, the CDR3 is TGTGCCAGCAGCAGACGGACAGGGAGGACCGGGGAGCTGTTTTTT. This sequence joins TRBV11-2 and TRBJ2-2; 8 positions match TRBD1. In germline, CDR1 is SGHAT, CDR2 FQNNGV. The CDR3 is 15 amino acids. After removal of 5 bases from V and 5 bases from J, the junction contained 7 bases not matched to a gene.